The 9 T cell receptor beta chains below were found in one sample sequenced in a study of T cells in Graves' hyperthyroidism and ophthalmopathy. TCR beta CDR3 regions were amplified from RNA. Researchers ran a first-round RT-PCR on the TCR CDR3 using the HTBI primer set. Via MiXCR, TCRdb re-called the multiplex PCR reads, giving one row per CDR3 protein. The sample holds about 53,000 distinct CDR3 sequences, around half seen once. The specimen sequenced was blood. The receptors were sampled from a woman in her thirties with Graves' ophthalmopathy.

For this clonotype: This may be a read error: a much more frequent sequence differs by one nucleotide. CDR3 DNA: TGTGCCAGCAGTTTATCGTACAGCCCCTATAATTCACCCCTCCACTTT. Amino acid sequence: CASSLSYSPYNSPLHF. The chain joins TRBV27 to TRBJ1-6; D gene ambiguous. Trimming stripped 0 bases from V and 2 bases from J, with 8 bases between. CDR1 MNHEY and CDR2 SMNVEV come from the germline V gene (reference sequence). This CDR3 is 16 amino acids long.

CDR3 DNA sequence: TGTGCCAGCATTATACAAGAAAGGGCGGGAGAAAAACTGTTTTTT. It yields the protein CASIIQERAGEKLFF. V gene TRBV11-3 combines with J gene TRBJ1-4; D not resolved. Deletions cut 7 bases from V and 8 bases from J, with 20 bases between. The germline V gene encodes CDR1 SGHNT and CDR2 YENEEA. This CDR3 spans 15 amino acids.

This clonotype was counted only a few times. The chain combines TRBV7-7 with TRBJ2-1, with 9 bases matching TRBD2. CDR1 is SSHAT, CDR2 FNYEAQ, per germline (reference sequence). There are 16 residues in the CDR3. After removal of 8 bases from V and 5 bases from J, the junction contained 13 bases not matched to a gene. The CDR3 sequence: CASSPPTSGKNNEQFF. Written as DNA, the CDR3 is TGTGCCAGCTCACCACCGACTAGCGGAAAAAACAATGAGCAGTTCTTC.

This chain connects TRBV19 to TRBJ1-5; D is uncertain. Trimming shortened V by 3 bases and J by 11 bases, and 23 bases separated the two germline ends. Per the germline V gene, CDR1 is LNHDA and CDR2 is SQIVND (reference sequence). The length of the CDR3 is 16 residues. CDR3 coding DNA: TGTGCCAGTAGTATCAGGAGGACTAGCGGGAGGGAGACCCAGCATTTT. Its translation is CASSIRRTSGRETQHF.

The chain uses TRBV5-1 and TRBJ1-1; the D gene is possibly TRBD1 (6 bases). Germline assignment: CDR1 SGHRS and CDR2 YFSETQ. CDR3 length: 14 residues. V was pared by 2 bases and J by 8 bases, with 16 bases between. The DNA of the CDR3 is TGCGCCAGCAGCTTCACCGGGACAAACGCGGAAGCTTTCTTT. Amino acid sequence: CASSFTGTNAEAFF.

This clonotype was counted at least ten times. J is TRBJ1-1 and V is TRBV12-3 or TRBV12-4; the D gene is possibly TRBD1 (5 bases). There are 12 residues in the CDR3. V gave up 6 bases and J gave up 5 bases, with 10 bases separating them. The CDR3, as DNA: TGTGCCAGCAGCCTTAGACAGACTGAAGCTTTCTTT. The encoded protein is CASSLRQTEAFF.

With regard to this clonotype: A clone one base away is much larger, so this may be a read error. The chain combines TRBV7-9 with TRBJ1-2; D is perhaps TRBD1 (6 bases). In germline, CDR1 is SEHNR, CDR2 FQNEAQ (reference sequence). The ends were cut back, 10 bases at V and 2 bases at J, with 20 bases in the middle. This CDR3 has 15 residues. CDR3 loop: CAISPMSRGNYGYTF. In DNA, the CDR3 is TGTGCCATCAGTCCCATGAGCAGGGGCAACTATGGCTACACCTTC.

The chain recombines TRBV20-1 with TRBJ2-7, with 7 bases lining up with TRBD2. V lost 2 bases, J lost 0 bases, and 7 bases stayed unmatched. Germline-derived CDR1 and CDR2 are DFQATT and SNEGSKA (reference sequence). CDR3 length equals 15 residues. The chain's CDR3 is CSARKVREVSYEQYF. The CDR3 region has the DNA TGCAGTGCTAGAAAAGTTCGGGAGGTCTCCTACGAGCAGTACTTC.

The rearrangement joins TRBV10-3 to TRBJ2-3; 11 bases fit TRBD2. The CDR3 sequence is 15 residues long. CDR1 and CDR2 from the germline V gene are ENHRY and SYGVKD. Unmatched junction bases numbered 9, after V lost 11 bases and J lost 2 bases. The CDR3 loop is CASGTSGGFTDTQYF. Here the CDR3 DNA reads TGTGCCTCGGGCACTAGCGGGGGATTCACAGATACGCAGTATTTT.